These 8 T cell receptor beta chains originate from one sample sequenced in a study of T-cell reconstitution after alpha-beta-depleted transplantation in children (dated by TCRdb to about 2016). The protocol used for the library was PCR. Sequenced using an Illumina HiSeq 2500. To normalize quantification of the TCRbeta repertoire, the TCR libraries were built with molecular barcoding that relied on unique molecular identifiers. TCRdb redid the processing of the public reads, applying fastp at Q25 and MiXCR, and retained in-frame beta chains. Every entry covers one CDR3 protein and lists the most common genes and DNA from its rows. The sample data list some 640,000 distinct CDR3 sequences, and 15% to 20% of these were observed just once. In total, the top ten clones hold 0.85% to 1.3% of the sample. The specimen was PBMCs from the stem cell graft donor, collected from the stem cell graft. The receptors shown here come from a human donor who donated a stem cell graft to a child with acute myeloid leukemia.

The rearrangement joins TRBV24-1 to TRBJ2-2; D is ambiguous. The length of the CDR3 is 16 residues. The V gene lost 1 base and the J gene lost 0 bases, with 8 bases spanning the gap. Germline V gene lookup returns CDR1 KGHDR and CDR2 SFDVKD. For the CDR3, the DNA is TGTGCCACCAGTGATTTTCCAGAATCGAACACCGGGGAGCTGTTTTTT. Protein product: CATSDFPESNTGELFF.

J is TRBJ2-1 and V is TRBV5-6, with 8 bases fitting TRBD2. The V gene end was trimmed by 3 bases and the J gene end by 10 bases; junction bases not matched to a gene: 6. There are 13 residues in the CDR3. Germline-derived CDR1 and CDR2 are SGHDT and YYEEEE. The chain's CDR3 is CASSYDPGGEQFF. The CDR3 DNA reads TGTGCCAGCAGCTACGACCCGGGGGGGGAGCAGTTCTTC.

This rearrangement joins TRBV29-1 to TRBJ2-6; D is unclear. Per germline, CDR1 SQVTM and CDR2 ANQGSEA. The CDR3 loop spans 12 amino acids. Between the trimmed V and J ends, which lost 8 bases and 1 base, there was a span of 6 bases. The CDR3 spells CSPESGANVLTF. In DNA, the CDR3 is TGCAGCCCCGAGTCTGGGGCCAACGTCCTGACTTTC.

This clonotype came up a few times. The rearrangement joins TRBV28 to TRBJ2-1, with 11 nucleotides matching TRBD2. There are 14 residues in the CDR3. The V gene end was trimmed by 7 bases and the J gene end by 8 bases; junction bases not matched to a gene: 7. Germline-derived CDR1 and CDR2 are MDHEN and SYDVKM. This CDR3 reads CASTTGTSGYEQFF. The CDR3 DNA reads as TGTGCCAGCACTACCGGGACTAGCGGCTATGAGCAGTTCTTC.

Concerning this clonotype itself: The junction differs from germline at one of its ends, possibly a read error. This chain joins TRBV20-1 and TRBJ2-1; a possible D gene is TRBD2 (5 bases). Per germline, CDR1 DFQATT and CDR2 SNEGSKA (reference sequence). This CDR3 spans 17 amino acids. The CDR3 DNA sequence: TGCTGTGCTAGATTCCTTAGGAGGACCGAGAATTCCAATGAGCAGTTCTTC. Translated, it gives CCARFLRRTENSNEQFF.

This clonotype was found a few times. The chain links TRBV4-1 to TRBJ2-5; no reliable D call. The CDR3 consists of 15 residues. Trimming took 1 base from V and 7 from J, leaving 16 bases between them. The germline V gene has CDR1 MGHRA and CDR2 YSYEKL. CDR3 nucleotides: TGCGCCAGCAGCCAAGGGGGTTTTGGTCGATCGACCCAGTACTTC. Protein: CASSQGGFGRSTQYF.

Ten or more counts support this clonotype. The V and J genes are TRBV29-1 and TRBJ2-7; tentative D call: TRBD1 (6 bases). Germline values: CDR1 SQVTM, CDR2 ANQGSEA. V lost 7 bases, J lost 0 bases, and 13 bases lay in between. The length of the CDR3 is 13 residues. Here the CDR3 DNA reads TGCAGCGCCCAGACAGGTAGCTCCTACGAGCAGTACTTC. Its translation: CSAQTGSSYEQYF.

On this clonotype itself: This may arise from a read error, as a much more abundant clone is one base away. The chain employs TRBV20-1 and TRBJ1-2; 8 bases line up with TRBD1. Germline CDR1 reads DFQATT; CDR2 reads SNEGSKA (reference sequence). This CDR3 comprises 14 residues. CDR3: CCARGSRGHYGYTF. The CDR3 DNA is TGCTGTGCTAGAGGGTCCAGGGGGCACTATGGCTACACCTTC.